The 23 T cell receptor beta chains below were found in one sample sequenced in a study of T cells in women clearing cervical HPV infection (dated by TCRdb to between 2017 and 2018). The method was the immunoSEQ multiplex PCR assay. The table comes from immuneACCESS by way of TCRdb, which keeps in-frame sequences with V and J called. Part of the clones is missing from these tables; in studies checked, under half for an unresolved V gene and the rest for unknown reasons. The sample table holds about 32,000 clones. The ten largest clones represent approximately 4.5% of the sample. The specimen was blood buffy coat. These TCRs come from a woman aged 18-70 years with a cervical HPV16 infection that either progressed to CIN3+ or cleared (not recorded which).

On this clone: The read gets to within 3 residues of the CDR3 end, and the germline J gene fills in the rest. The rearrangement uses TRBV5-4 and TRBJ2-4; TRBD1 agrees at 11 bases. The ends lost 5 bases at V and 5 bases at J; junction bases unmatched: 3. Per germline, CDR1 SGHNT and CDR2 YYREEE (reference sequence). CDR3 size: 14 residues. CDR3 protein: CASSSGQGENIQYF. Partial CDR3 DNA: TGTGCCAGCAGTTCGGGACAGGGGGAAAACATT.

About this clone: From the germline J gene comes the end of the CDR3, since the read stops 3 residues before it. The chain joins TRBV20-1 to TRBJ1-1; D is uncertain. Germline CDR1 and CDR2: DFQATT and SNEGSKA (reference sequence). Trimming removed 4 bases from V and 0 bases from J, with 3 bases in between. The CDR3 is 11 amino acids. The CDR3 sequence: CSATMNTEAFF. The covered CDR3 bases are TGCAGTGCTACCATGAACACTGAA.

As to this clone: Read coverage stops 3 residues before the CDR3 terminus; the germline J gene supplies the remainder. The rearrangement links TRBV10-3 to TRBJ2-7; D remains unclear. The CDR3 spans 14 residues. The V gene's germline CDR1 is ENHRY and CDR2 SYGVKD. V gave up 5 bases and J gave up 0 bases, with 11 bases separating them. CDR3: CAISLAQSSYEQYF. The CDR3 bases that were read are TGTGCCATCAGTTTGGCCCAGAGCTCCTACGAG.

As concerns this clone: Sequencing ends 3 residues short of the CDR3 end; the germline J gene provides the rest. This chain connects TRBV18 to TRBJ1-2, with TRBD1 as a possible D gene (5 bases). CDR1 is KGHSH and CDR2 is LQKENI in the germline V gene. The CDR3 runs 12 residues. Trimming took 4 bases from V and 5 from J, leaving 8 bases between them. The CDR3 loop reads CASSRAGYGYTF. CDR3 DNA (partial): TGTGCCAGCTCACGGGCAGGGTATGGC.

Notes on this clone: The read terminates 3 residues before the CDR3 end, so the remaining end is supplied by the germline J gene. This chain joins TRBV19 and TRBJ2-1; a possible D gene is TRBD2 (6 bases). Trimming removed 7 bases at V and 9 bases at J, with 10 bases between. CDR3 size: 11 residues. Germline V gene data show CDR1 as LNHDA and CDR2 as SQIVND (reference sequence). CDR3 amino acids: CASKQGLEQFF. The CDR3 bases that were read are TGTGCCAGTAAGCAGGGACTTGAG.

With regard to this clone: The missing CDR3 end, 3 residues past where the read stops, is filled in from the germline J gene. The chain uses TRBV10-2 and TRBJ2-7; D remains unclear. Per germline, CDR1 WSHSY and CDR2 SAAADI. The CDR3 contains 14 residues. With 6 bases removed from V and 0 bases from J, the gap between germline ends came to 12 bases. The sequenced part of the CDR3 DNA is TGCGCCAGCAGCGTTCCCATCAGCTCCTACGAG. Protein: CASSVPISSYE. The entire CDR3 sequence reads CASSVPISSYEQYF.

Incomplete CDR3 DNA: TGCAGTGCCCCAGGGGGAGTTAATAGCAATCAGCCC. This codes for CSAPGGVNSNQP. The whole CDR3 protein reads CSAPGGVNSNQPQHF. The chain carries TRBV20-1 and TRBJ1-5; 7 bases match TRBD1. The read ends 3 residues early relative to the CDR3; the germline J gene fills the gap. After removal of 6 bases from V and 0 bases from J, the junction contained 8 bases not matched to a gene. In germline, CDR1 is DFQATT, CDR2 SNEGSKA (reference sequence). The CDR3 totals 15 residues.

CDR3 DNA (partial): TGTGCCAGCAGCCAACAGACTAGCGGCCAAGAGACC. It translates to CASSQQTSGQET. The CDR3, in full, reads CASSQQTSGQETQYF. This chain uses TRBV14 with TRBJ2-5, with 9 bases fitting TRBD2. The read ends 3 residues shy of where the CDR3 ends; the end is completed using the germline J gene. The germline gives CDR1 SGHDN, CDR2 FVKESK. J lost 1 base, V lost 2 bases, and 2 bases had no gene match. There are 15 residues in the CDR3.

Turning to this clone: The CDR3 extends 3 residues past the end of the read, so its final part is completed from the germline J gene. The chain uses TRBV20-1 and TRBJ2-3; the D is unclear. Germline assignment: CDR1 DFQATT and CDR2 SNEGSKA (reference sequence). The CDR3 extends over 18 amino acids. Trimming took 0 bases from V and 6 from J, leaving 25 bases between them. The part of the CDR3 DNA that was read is TGCAGTGCTAGAGACGGAGAGCAAGGTGGTTCAGGCTCTGATACG. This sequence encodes CSARDGEQGGSGSDT. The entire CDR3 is CSARDGEQGGSGSDTQYF.

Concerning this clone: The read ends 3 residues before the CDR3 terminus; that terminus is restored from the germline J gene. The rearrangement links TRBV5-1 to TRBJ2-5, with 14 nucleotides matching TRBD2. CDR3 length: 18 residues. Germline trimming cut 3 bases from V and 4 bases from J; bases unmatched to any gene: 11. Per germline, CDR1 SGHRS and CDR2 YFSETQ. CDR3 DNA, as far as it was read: TGCGCCAGCAGCTCCGGGACTAGCGGGGGTTATGGTAGAGAGACC. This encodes CASSSGTSGGYGRET. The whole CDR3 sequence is CASSSGTSGGYGRETQYF.

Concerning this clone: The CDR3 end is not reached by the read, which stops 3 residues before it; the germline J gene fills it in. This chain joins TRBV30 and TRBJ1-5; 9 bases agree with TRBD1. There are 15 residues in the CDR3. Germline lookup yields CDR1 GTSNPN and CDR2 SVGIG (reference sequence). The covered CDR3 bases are TGTGCCTGGAGCCGTTCACAGGGGGCCCCCAAACCC. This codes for CAWSRSQGAPKP. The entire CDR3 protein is CAWSRSQGAPKPQHF.

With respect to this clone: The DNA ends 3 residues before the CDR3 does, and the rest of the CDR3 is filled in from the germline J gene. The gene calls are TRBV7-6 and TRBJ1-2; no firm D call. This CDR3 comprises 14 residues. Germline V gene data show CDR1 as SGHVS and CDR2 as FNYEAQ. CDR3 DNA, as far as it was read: TGTGCCAGCAGCTTAGTAGGGCAATCCTACGAC. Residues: CASSLVGQSYD. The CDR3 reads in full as CASSLVGQSYDYTF.

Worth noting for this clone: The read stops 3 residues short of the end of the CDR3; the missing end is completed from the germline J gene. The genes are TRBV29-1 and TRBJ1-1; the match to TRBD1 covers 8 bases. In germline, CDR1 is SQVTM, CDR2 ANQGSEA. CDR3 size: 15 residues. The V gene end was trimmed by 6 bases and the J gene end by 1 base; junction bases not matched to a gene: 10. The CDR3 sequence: CSVARGQGPNTEAFF. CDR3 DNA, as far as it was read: TGCAGCGTGGCTCGCGGACAGGGCCCGAACACTGAA. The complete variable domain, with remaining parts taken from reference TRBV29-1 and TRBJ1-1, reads SAVISQKPSRDICQRGTSLTIQCQVDSQVTMMFWYRQQPGQSLTLIATANQGSEATYESGFVIDKFPISRPNLTFSTLTVSNMSPEDSSIYLCSVARGQGPNTEAFFGQGTRLTVV.

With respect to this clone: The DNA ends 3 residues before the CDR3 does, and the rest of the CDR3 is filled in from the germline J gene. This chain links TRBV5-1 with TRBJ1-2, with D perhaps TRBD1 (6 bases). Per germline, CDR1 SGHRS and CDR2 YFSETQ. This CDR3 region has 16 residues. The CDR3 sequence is CASSLGGALRTDTYTF. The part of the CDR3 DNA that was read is TGCGCCAGCTCCCTTGGGGGGGCCCTCCGCACAGATACC.

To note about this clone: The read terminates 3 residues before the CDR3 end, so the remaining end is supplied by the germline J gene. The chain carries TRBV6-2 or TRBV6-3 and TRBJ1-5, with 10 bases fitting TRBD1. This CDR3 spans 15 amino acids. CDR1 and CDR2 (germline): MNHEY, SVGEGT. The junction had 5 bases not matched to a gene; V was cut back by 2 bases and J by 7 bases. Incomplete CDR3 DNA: TGTGCCAGCAGTTACGGGACAGGGGTCGGCCAGCCC. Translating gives CASSYGTGVGQP. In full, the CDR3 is CASSYGTGVGQPQHF.

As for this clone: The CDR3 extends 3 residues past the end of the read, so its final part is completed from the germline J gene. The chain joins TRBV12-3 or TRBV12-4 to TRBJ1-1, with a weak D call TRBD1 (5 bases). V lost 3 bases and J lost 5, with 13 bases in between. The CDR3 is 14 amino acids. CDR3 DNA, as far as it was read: TGTGCCAGCAGTTTGCGAAGGGGAATGACTGAA. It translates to CASSLRRGMTE. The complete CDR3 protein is CASSLRRGMTEAFF.

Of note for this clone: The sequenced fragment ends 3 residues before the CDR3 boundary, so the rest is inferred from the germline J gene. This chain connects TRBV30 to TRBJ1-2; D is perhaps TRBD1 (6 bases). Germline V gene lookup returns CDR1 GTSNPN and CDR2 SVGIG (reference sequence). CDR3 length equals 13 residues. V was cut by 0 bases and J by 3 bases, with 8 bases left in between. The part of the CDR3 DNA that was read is TGTGCCTGGAGTGTACAGGGAGACTATGGC. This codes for CAWSVQGDYG. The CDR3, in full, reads CAWSVQGDYGYTF.

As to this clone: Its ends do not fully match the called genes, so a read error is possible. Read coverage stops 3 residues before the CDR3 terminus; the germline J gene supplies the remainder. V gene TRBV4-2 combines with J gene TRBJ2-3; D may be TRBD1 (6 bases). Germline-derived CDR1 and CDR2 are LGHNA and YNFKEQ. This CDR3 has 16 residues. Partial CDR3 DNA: TGCGCCAGCAGCCAAGTTTCAGGGGTAGGCACAGATACG. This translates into CASSQVSGVGTDT. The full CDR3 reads CASSQVSGVGTDTQYF.

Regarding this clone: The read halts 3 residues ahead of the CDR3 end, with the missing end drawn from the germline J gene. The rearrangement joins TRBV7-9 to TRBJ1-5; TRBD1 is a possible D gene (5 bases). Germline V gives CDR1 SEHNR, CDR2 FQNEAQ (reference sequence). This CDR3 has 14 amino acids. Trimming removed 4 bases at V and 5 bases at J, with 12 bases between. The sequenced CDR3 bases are TGTGCCAGCAGCTCCCCGGGACTGGATCAGCCC. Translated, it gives CASSSPGLDQP. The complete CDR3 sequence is CASSSPGLDQPQHF.

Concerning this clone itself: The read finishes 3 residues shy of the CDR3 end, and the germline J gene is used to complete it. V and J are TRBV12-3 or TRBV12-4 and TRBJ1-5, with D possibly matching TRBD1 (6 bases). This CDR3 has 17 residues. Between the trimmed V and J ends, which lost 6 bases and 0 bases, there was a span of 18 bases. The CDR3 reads CASSPTHREYSNQPQHF. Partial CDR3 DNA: TGTGCCAGCAGCCCGACCCACAGGGAATATAGCAATCAGCCC.

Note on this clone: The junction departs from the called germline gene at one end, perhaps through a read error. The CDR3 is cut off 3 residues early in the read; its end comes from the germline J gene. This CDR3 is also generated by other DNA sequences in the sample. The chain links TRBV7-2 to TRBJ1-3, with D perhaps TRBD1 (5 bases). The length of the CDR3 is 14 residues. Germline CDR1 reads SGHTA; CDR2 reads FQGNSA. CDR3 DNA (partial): TGTGCCAGCACCATGGGGGGGTCCGGAAACACA. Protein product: CASTMGGSGNT. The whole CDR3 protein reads CASTMGGSGNTIYF.

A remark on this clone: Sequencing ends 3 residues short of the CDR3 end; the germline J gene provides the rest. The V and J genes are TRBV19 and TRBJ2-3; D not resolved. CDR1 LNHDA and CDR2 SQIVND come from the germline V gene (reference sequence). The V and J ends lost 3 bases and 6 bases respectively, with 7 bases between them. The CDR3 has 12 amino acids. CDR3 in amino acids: CASSISGDTQYF. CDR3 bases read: TGTGCCAGTAGTATCTCTGGCGATACG.

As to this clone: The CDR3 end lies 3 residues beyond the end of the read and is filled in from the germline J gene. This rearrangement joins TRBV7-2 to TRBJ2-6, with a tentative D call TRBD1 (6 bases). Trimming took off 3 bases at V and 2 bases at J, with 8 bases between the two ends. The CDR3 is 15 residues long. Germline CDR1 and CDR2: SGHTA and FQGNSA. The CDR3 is CASSFYRAGANVLTF. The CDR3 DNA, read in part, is TGTGCCAGCAGCTTTTACAGGGCTGGGGCCAACGTC.